Shown below are 11 T cell receptor beta chains from a single sample sequenced in a study of blood T cell repertoires in COVID-19. Profiling relied on immunoSEQ multiplex PCR, and the TCRdb table lists in-frame clones only, not all of them. The profile covers hundreds of thousands of clones, with around 91% appearing a single time and about 1.1% taken by the ten largest. The sample was PBMCs or T cells enriched from blood (not recorded which). Source of these receptors: a man aged 30 to 45 who had recovered from COVID-19.

The CDR3 bases are TGTGCCACCAGTGATTTTAAGGGGGCGCCAGGGCAGTTCTTC. Residues: CATSDFKGAPGQFF. The V call is TRBV24-1, the J call TRBJ2-1, with 7 bases fitting TRBD1. From germline, CDR1 is KGHDR and CDR2 SFDVKD. V lost 1 base and J lost 12; bases outside the gene matches: 8. The CDR3 covers 14 residues.

This chain joins TRBV11-2 and TRBJ1-1, with TRBD1 matching 8 bases. Unmatched junction bases numbered 4, after V lost 1 base and J lost 6 bases. Germline V lookup: CDR1 SGHAT, CDR2 FQNNGV. The CDR3 contains 14 residues. CDR3 amino acids: CASSLGSGGSEAFF. CDR3 nucleotides: TGTGCCAGCAGCTTAGGATCAGGGGGCTCTGAAGCTTTCTTT. Supplemented by reference TRBV11-2 and TRBJ1-1, the full variable domain reads EAGVAQSPRYKIIEKRQSVAFWCNPISGHATLYWYQQILGQGPKLLIQFQNNGVVDDSQLPKDRFSAERLKGVDSTLKIQPAKLEDSAVYLCASSLGSGGSEAFFGQGTRLTVV.

The chain employs TRBV2 and TRBJ2-7; tentatively, D is TRBD1 (6 bases). This CDR3 has 14 amino acids. Trimming removed 6 bases at V and 3 bases at J, with 15 bases between. CDR1 SNHLY and CDR2 FYNNEI come from the germline V gene. CDR3 sequence reads: CASSKQGNGYEQYF. Written as DNA, the CDR3 is TGTGCCAGCAGCAAACAGGGAAACGGCTACGAGCAGTACTTC.

This clone was observed a handful of times. Here the CDR3 DNA reads TGTGCCAGCAGCCCCATGAGCTCCTACGAGCAGTACTTC. This translates into CASSPMSSYEQYF. The gene calls are TRBV7-9 and TRBJ2-7; D unresolved. The CDR3 consists of 13 residues. CDR1 and CDR2 from the germline V gene are SEHNR and FQNEAQ (reference sequence). V gave up 5 bases and J gave up 0 bases, with 8 bases separating them.

V usage is TRBV13 and J usage is TRBJ2-1; 7 positions match TRBD2. V lost 5 bases, J lost 0 bases, and 7 bases stayed unmatched. The CDR3 sequence is 16 residues long. Per germline, CDR1 PRHDT and CDR2 FYEKMQ (reference sequence). The CDR3 is CASSNLLAGSYNEQFF. CDR3 in DNA: TGTGCCAGCAGCAATCTTTTAGCGGGCTCCTACAATGAGCAGTTCTTC.

This clone was seen just once. This sequence joins TRBV29-1 and TRBJ1-2; D may be TRBD1 (5 bases). Per germline, CDR1 SQVTM and CDR2 ANQGSEA. V gave up 0 bases and J gave up 5 bases, with 16 bases separating them. This CDR3 comprises 15 residues. CDR3 DNA sequence: TGCAGCGTTGAAGATCCTTTTAGTCAGGGATATGGCTACACCTTC. Its protein is CSVEDPFSQGYGYTF.

This clone was counted only a few times. The chain links TRBV7-9 to TRBJ1-6; the D is unclear. V lost 1 base and J 7 bases, leaving 11 bases between the germline ends. Germline assignment: CDR1 SEHNR and CDR2 FQNEAQ (reference sequence). This CDR3 has 15 residues. CDR3 sequence: CASSLEGLANSPLHF. CDR3 DNA sequence: TGTGCCAGCAGCTTAGAGGGCCTAGCCAATTCACCCCTCCACTTT. Drawing the rest from reference TRBV7-9 and TRBJ1-6, the complete variable domain is DTGVSQNPRHKITKRGQNVTFRCDPISEHNRLYWYRQTLGQGPEFLTYFQNEAQLEKSRLLSDRFSAERPKGSFSTLEIQRTEQGDSAMYLCASSLEGLANSPLHFGNGTRLTVT.

The CDR3: CSARGGGTIYF. CDR3 bases: TGCAGTGCTAGGGGGGGAGGCACCATATATTTT. The gene calls are TRBV20-1 and TRBJ1-3; TRBD1 might be the D (5 bases). The V end lost 3 bases, the J end lost 9 bases, and 9 bases lay between the germline ends. This CDR3 is built from 11 residues. Per germline, CDR1 DFQATT and CDR2 SNEGSKA (reference sequence).

The chain employs TRBV3-1 (or the pseudogene TRBV3-2) and TRBJ2-3, with a possible D match to TRBD1 (6 bases). The V gene lost 6 bases and the J gene lost 7 bases, with 23 bases spanning the gap. Looked up from germline, CDR1 is LGHDT and CDR2 is YNNKEL (reference sequence). The CDR3 has 16 residues. CDR3 DNA: TGTGCCAGCAGTCCATACGAGGGGGTCTTCGCCCATACGCAGTATTTT. Its translation: CASSPYEGVFAHTQYF.

The gene calls are TRBV11-2 and TRBJ2-3; 12 positions match TRBD2. This CDR3 region has 18 residues. Germline V gives CDR1 SGHAT, CDR2 FQNNGV. The J segment lost 9 bases and the V segment lost 1 base, leaving 14 bases of the junction unmatched. CDR3 DNA: TGTGCCAGCAGCTTAGGCCTAATGGCTAGCGGGAGGGCCAACACGCAGTATTTT. Its protein product is CASSLGLMASGRANTQYF.

CDR3 DNA: TGTGCCAGCAGTAGACAGGGCGGCTACGAGCAGTACTTC. As protein: CASSRQGGYEQYF. The chain recombines TRBV4-2 with TRBJ2-7; 7 positions agree with TRBD1. The length of the CDR3 is 13 residues. Germline V gene lookup returns CDR1 LGHNA and CDR2 YNFKEQ. V shed 6 bases, J shed 3 bases, and the junction held 5 bases outside the gene matches.